This T cell receptor (beta chain) comes out of a study of T cell responses to AZD1222 COVID-19 vaccine. This table comes from immunoSEQ multiplex PCR, and its TCRdb copy is limited to in-frame clones, with some not included. The top ten clones hold 5.4% of a sample with approximately 100,000 clones, about nine tenths of them seen once. Study outcomes and limitations: Females outnumbered males among donors, who were mostly white British; clonal diversity was possibly underestimated. Among spike-specific TCRs, nearly half reportedly target unmutated variant regions.

On this clone itself: Its antigen is as yet unknown.

This CDR3 has 15 amino acids. Germline V gene sequence: CDR1 SGHRS, CDR2 YFSETQ. V lost 3 bases to trimming and J lost 5 bases; unmatched junction nucleotides: 7. The genes are TRBV5-1 and TRBJ2-5; 10 bases align to TRBD1. The material was peripheral blood, obtained 28 days after the second AZD1222 dose. The TCR comes from an adult who received the AZD1222 COVID-19 vaccine. CDR3 region: CASSWGQGPGETQYF. CDR3 sequence (DNA): TGCGCCAGCAGCTGGGGACAGGGGCCAGGGGAGACCCAGTACTTC.